This T cell receptor (beta chain) comes out of a study of spatial heterogeneity in lung cancer. Study information: Alpha-chain detections were consistently fewer than beta-chain detections among the sequences.

General study points: How many expanded intratumoral alpha and beta TCRs were present tracked the tumor mutation count, which was a count of nonsynonymous mutations. Ubiquitous and regional nonsynonymous mutations were tracked by counts of ubiquitous and regional expanded TCRs, respectively.

By its share, this clonotype is medium-sized. What it binds is unknown. The library was prepared for alpha chains; this beta chain is a stray read, so its frequency means little. Specified time point: sample taken at primary tumor resection. Samples were donated by 72 untreated early-stage non-small cell lung cancer patients. TCR cDNA molecules were tagged individually, and each one carried a unique molecular identifier. TCRdb fed the 5' RACE reads into MiXCR, producing one record per CDR3 protein. The table has under 13,000 distinct CDR3 sequences, around 8% seen once. The CDR3 runs 16 residues. Germline loops: CDR1 SGDLS, CDR2 YYNGEE. Trimming at V came to 4 bases and at J to 4 bases, leaving 10 bases not matched to a gene.

The chain joins TRBV9 to TRBJ2-3; 9 nucleotides line up with TRBD1. The sequence was collected from a female donor with early-stage non-small cell lung cancer. The sample was lung tumor tissue, taken at surgery. DNA of the CDR3: TGTGCCAGCAGCTTGACCGGGACAGGGTCGGCAGATACGCAGTATTTT. The encoded protein is CASSLTGTGSADTQYF.